The TCR beta chain described here comes from a study of identical twins. In this sample, this clonotype turned up a few times. Its antigen remains unidentified. Findings of the study overall: Without tracking the same donors, conclusions rested on cross-sectional statistical analysis. Those out-of-frame alpha sequences shared by twins showed an excess of low generation probability.

TCRdb recomputed calls from the 5' RACE reads with MiXCR, one row per CDR3 protein. The sample has about 240,000 distinct CDR3 sequences; 9.5% to 15% are singletons. This CDR3 comprises 16 residues. Germline V gives CDR1 LGHDT, CDR2 YNNKEL (reference sequence). V dropped 0 bases and J dropped 12; count of bases not matched to a gene: 11. The data also belong to a second study, concerning yellow fever vaccine responses in identical twins. From that study: Twins showed a vaccine T cell response that reportedly seemed partly convergent, partly personalized.

The receptor comes from a young woman in good health. The V gene is TRBV3-1, the J gene TRBJ2-1, with 10 bases fitting TRBD2. The sample consisted of memory (CD45RO+) T cells sorted from blood. The CDR3 reads CASSQDTGSGGALQFF. In nucleotides, the CDR3 is TGTGCCAGCAGCCAAGATACCGGCAGCGGGGGGGCCTTGCAGTTCTTC.